The 22 T cell receptor beta chains presented below share a single source sample, sequenced in a study of blood T cell repertoires in COVID-19. The table came from immunoSEQ multiplex PCR; TCRdb's copy has only in-frame clones and leaves some out. The sample carries 310,000 or so clones, around 89% recorded once. Sequencing was done on a sample of PBMCs or T cells enriched from blood (not recorded which). These TCRs come from a woman in her forties who had recovered from COVID-19.

On this clone itself: The same CDR3 arises from other DNA sequences in this sample as well. The chain couples TRBV19 to TRBJ2-5; D uncertain. This CDR3 region has 13 residues. V was clipped by 3 bases and J by 5 bases, with 10 bases between them. Looked up from germline, CDR1 is LNHDA and CDR2 is SQIVND (reference sequence). The CDR3 DNA reads as TGTGCCAGTAGTATTTCTAGTCAGGAGACCCAGTACTTC. The encoded protein is CASSISSQETQYF.

The CDR3 loop is CASSTAGLAGGTDTQYF. CDR3 DNA sequence: TGTGCCAGCAGCACGGCGGGACTAGCGGGAGGCACAGATACGCAGTATTTT. The chain joins TRBV5-4 to TRBJ2-3, with 14 bases matching TRBD2. Germline CDR1 is SGHNT and CDR2 is YYREEE (reference sequence). The CDR3 is 17 amino acids. The V gene end was trimmed by 4 bases and the J gene end by 1 base; junction bases not matched to a gene: 5. The variable domain in full, with the rest retrieved from reference TRBV5-4 and TRBJ2-3, is ETGVTQSPTHLIKTRGQQVTLRCSSQSGHNTVSWYQQALGQGPQFIFQYYREEENGRGNFPPRFSGLQFPNYSSELNVNALELDDSALYLCASSTAGLAGGTDTQYFGPGTRLTVL.

V is TRBV5-8 and J is TRBJ1-2, with D possibly being TRBD1 (5 bases). V was cut by 4 bases and J by 5 bases, with 12 bases left in between. The CDR3 is 13 amino acids. Germline V gene lookup returns CDR1 SGHTS and CDR2 YDEGEE. CDR3 residues: CASSRDLGYGYTF. The DNA for the CDR3 is TGTGCCAGCAGCCGGGACTTGGGGTATGGCTACACCTTC. The variable domain in full, with the rest retrieved from reference TRBV5-8 and TRBJ1-2, is EAGVTQSPTHLIKTRGQQATLRCSPISGHTSVYWYQQALGLGLQFLLWYDEGEERNRGNFPPRFSGRQFPNYSSELNVNALELEDSALYLCASSRDLGYGYTFGSGTRLTVV.

This clone has only one observation. The chain uses TRBV5-1 and TRBJ2-1, with D unclear. Trimming took 1 base from V and 9 from J, leaving 17 bases between them. The CDR3 is 15 residues long. Germline CDR1 SGHRS, CDR2 YFSETQ. This CDR3 is CASSLMSGTNSEQFF. The DNA for the CDR3 is TGCGCCAGCAGCTTGATGTCGGGTACCAATTCTGAGCAGTTCTTC. The entire variable domain, with the rest obtained from reference TRBV5-1 and TRBJ2-1, is as follows: KAGVTQTPRYLIKTRGQQVTLSCSPISGHRSVSWYQQTPGQGLQFLFEYFSETQRNKGNFPGRFSGRQFSNSRSEMNVSTLELGDSALYLCASSLMSGTNSEQFFGPGTRLTVL.

The V gene is TRBV5-1, the J gene TRBJ2-3; 13 bases agree with TRBD2. The CDR3 sequence is 14 residues long. Trimming cost V 5 bases and J 4 bases; bases outside gene matches: 1. Germline lookup yields CDR1 SGHRS and CDR2 YFSETQ. Here the CDR3 reads CASRTSGGPDTQYF. The DNA of the CDR3 is TGCGCCAGCAGGACTAGCGGGGGGCCAGATACGCAGTATTTT.

The rearrangement uses TRBV7-9 and TRBJ2-2; TRBD2 matches at 12 bases. Germline CDR1 SEHNR, CDR2 FQNEAQ (reference sequence). The CDR3 extends over 15 amino acids. The junction had 4 bases not matched to a gene; V was cut back by 5 bases and J by 6 bases. The CDR3 region has the DNA TGTGCCAGCAGCATGACTAGCGGGAGAGCCGGGGAGCTGTTTTTT. Translated, it gives CASSMTSGRAGELFF.

The CDR3 DNA is TGTGCCATCCAACGACAACTAGCTGGATACAATGAGCAGTTCTTC. It encodes CAIQRQLAGYNEQFF. This rearrangement joins TRBV28 to TRBJ2-1; D is perhaps TRBD2 (6 bases). Germline V gene data show CDR1 as MDHEN and CDR2 as SYDVKM. CDR3 length: 15 amino acids. Trimming removed 10 bases from V and 4 bases from J, with 20 bases in between.

This sequence joins TRBV18 and TRBJ1-5, with no clear D. Germline CDR1 reads KGHSH; CDR2 reads LQKENI. Between the trimmed V and J ends, which lost 2 bases and 5 bases, there was a span of 13 bases. The CDR3 spans 15 residues. CDR3 bases: TGTGCCAGCTCACCATACCCGGGATGGGATCAGCCCCAGCATTTT. Translation gives CASSPYPGWDQPQHF.

V gene TRBV19 combines with J gene TRBJ2-3; TRBD1 might be the D (6 bases). V lost 6 bases, J lost 4 bases, and 17 bases lay in between. The germline V gene encodes CDR1 LNHDA and CDR2 SQIVND (reference sequence). CDR3 size: 15 residues. The CDR3, as DNA: TGTGCCAGTAGCCTACAGGGACCTCAACCAGATACGCAGTATTTT. Translation: CASSLQGPQPDTQYF. Together with reference TRBV19 and TRBJ2-3, the CDR3 gives the full variable domain: DGGITQSPKYLFRKEGQNVTLSCEQNLNHDAMYWYRQDPGQGLRLIYYSQIVNDFQKGDIAEGYSVSREKKESFPLTVTSAQKNPTAFYLCASSLQGPQPDTQYFGPGTRLTVL.

This chain joins TRBV28 and TRBJ2-1; D is possibly TRBD1 (6 bases). CDR3 length equals 15 residues. Deletions cut 5 bases from V and 4 bases from J, with 15 bases between. Germline lookup yields CDR1 MDHEN and CDR2 SYDVKM. This chain's CDR3 is CASSPPQGSYNEQFF. CDR3 nucleotides: TGTGCCAGCAGTCCCCCTCAGGGGTCTTACAATGAGCAGTTCTTC. Based on the CDR3 plus reference TRBV28 and TRBJ2-1, the full variable domain is DVKVTQSSRYLVKRTGEKVFLECVQDMDHENMFWYRQDPGLGLRLIYFSYDVKMKEKGDIPEGYSVSREKKERFSLILESASTNQTSMYLCASSPPQGSYNEQFFGPGTRLTVL.

The rearrangement links TRBV7-2 to TRBJ1-1, with 9 bases aligning to TRBD1. Trimming removed 6 bases from V and 4 bases from J; junction bases left unmatched: 9. Germline lookup yields CDR1 SGHTA and CDR2 FQGNSA. The CDR3 is 15 amino acids. Written as DNA, the CDR3 is TGTGCCAGCAGTTTGACAGGGGGGAGTAGCACTGAAGCTTTCTTT. As protein: CASSLTGGSSTEAFF.

The chain has TRBV5-6 and TRBJ2-7; TRBD2 matches at 12 bases. V lost 2 bases and J lost 1; bases outside the gene matches: 1. This CDR3 comprises 15 residues. CDR1 is SGHDT, CDR2 YYEEEE, per germline. The CDR3 bases are TGTGCCAGCAGCTTTGGACTAGCGGGGTCCTACGAGCAGTACTTC. Translating it yields CASSFGLAGSYEQYF.

This clone has ten or more counts. The V gene is TRBV10-3, the J gene TRBJ1-6; 9 positions match TRBD1. The CDR3 contains 15 residues. J lost 9 bases, V lost 6 bases, and 9 bases had no gene match. Germline CDR1 ENHRY, CDR2 SYGVKD. CDR3 sequence: CAISRTGEGSSPLHF. The DNA of the CDR3 is TGTGCCATCAGCAGGACAGGGGAGGGGAGTTCACCCCTCCACTTT.

The chain joins TRBV3-1 (or the pseudogene TRBV3-2) to TRBJ2-3; D perhaps matches TRBD1 (6 bases). V was pared by 0 bases and J by 5 bases, with 15 bases between. The CDR3 length is 16 residues. CDR1 is LGHDT, CDR2 YNNKEL, per germline (reference sequence). DNA of the CDR3: TGTGCCAGCAGCCAAGACCCACCTCCAGGGGAAGATACGCAGTATTTT. Residues: CASSQDPPPGEDTQYF.

The chain carries TRBV11-3 and TRBJ2-7, with 9 bases fitting TRBD1. The CDR3 runs 16 residues. Germline lookup yields CDR1 SGHNT and CDR2 YENEEA. After removal of 5 bases from V and 0 bases from J, the junction contained 8 bases not matched to a gene. In DNA form, the CDR3 reads TGTGCCAGCAGCGGCTACGACAGGGGGGCCTCCTACGAGCAGTACTTC. This sequence encodes CASSGYDRGASYEQYF.

CDR3 bases: TGTGCCAGCTCCCGGACGCGGGTCACGGAAGGGGAGCTGTTTTTT. Residues: CASSRTRVTEGELFF. The rearrangement uses TRBV18 and TRBJ2-2, with D maybe TRBD2 (5 bases). Germline lookup yields CDR1 KGHSH and CDR2 LQKENI. The CDR3 length is 15 residues. The V end lost 6 bases, the J end lost 8 bases, and 19 bases lay between the germline ends.

CDR3 nucleotide sequence: TGCGCCAGCAGCACTACGCCAGAGGAAAAACTGTTTTTT. It specifies CASSTTPEEKLFF. The rearrangement uses TRBV5-1 and TRBJ1-4; no reliable D call. V lost 4 bases and J 8 bases, leaving 12 bases between the germline ends. This CDR3 has 13 residues. The germline CDR1 and CDR2 sequences are SGHRS and YFSETQ. Combining the CDR3 with reference TRBV5-1 and TRBJ1-4 gives the whole variable domain KAGVTQTPRYLIKTRGQQVTLSCSPISGHRSVSWYQQTPGQGLQFLFEYFSETQRNKGNFPGRFSGRQFSNSRSEMNVSTLELGDSALYLCASSTTPEEKLFFGSGTQLSVL.

The chain employs TRBV6-5 and TRBJ1-5, with a possible D match to TRBD1 (6 bases). V lost 10 bases, J lost 2 bases, and 12 bases lay in between. The CDR3 extends over 13 amino acids. Germline V gene sequence: CDR1 MNHEY, CDR2 SVGAGI. The DNA of the CDR3 is TGTGCCACCGGGGGGCTGGGCAATCAGCCCCAGCATTTT. Protein product: CATGGLGNQPQHF.

The chain is built from TRBV28 and TRBJ2-2; 8 nucleotides line up with TRBD2. Germline CDR1 and CDR2: MDHEN and SYDVKM. The CDR3 is 15 residues long. V gave up 4 bases and J gave up 5 bases; unmatched junction bases: 6. CDR3: CASSSGTSRTGELFF. CDR3 bases: TGTGCCAGCAGTTCCGGGACTAGTCGTACCGGGGAGCTGTTTTTT.

The chain links TRBV9 to TRBJ1-2; TRBD1 agrees at 7 bases. The CDR3 length is 15 residues. The ends lost 4 bases at V and 3 bases at J; junction bases unmatched: 9. Germline assignment: CDR1 SGDLS and CDR2 YYNGEE. The CDR3 is CASSPRQGSDYGYTF. CDR3 coding DNA: TGTGCCAGCAGCCCACGACAGGGTTCTGACTATGGCTACACCTTC.

This chain joins TRBV15 and TRBJ2-4, with 12 bases that match TRBD2. With 1 base clipped from V and 3 bases from J, the junction kept 7 bases outside the gene matches. The germline V gene has CDR1 LNHNV and CDR2 YYDKDF (reference sequence). This CDR3 comprises 18 residues. CDR3 DNA: TGTGCCACCAGCAGAGCTAGCGGGGGGGCTCTCGGCAAAAACATTCAGTACTTC. As protein: CATSRASGGALGKNIQYF.

V and J are TRBV7-2 and TRBJ1-2; 9 positions match TRBD1. The CDR3 length is 14 residues. V shed 6 bases, J shed 6 bases, and the junction held 8 bases outside the gene matches. The germline V gene has CDR1 SGHTA and CDR2 FQGNSA. In DNA form, the CDR3 reads TGTGCCAGCAGGGAAACAGGGGGCGGAAATGGCTACACCTTC. This sequence encodes CASRETGGGNGYTF.